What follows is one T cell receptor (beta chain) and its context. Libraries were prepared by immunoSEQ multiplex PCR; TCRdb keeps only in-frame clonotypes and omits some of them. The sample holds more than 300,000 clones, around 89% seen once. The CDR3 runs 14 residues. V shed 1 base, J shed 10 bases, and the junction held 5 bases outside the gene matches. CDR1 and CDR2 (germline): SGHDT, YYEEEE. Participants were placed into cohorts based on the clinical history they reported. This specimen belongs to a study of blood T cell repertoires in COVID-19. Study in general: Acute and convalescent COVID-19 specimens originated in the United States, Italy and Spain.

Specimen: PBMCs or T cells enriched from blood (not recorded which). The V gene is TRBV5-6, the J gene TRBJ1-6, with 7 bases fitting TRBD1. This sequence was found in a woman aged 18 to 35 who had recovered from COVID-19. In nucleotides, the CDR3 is TGTGCCAGCAGCTTGCTAGGGGGCACCTCACCCCTCCACTTT. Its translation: CASSLLGGTSPLHF.